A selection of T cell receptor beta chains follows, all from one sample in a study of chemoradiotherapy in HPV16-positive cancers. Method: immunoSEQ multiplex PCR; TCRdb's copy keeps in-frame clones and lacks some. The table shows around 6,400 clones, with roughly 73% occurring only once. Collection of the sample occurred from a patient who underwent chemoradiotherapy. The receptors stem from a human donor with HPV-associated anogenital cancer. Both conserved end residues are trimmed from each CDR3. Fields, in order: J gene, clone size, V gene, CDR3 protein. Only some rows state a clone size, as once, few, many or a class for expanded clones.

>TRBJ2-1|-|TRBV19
ASSWVWSGPNNEQF
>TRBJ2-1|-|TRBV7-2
ASSLGGLSEQF
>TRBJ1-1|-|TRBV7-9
ASSLLGANTEAF
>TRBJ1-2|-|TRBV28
ASSSLPMAGYT
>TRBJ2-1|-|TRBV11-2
ASSPSRGLEQF
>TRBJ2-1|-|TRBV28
ASSSPTGTETYNEQF
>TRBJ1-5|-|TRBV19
ASSRQVSQPQH
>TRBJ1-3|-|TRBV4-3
ASSPKAGSGNTIY
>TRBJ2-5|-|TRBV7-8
ASSLGPLGGWNQETQY
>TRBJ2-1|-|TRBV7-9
ASSLLSREQF
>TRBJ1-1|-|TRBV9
ASSVPLNTEAF
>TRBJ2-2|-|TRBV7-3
ASSRLARGASYTGELF
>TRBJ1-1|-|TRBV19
ASNDIGGNRGRIYTEAF
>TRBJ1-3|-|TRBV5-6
ASRLLGVGNTIY
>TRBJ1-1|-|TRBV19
ASSTYIGTASEAF
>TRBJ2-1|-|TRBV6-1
ASRRQVSLYNEQF
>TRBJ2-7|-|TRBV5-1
ASGYQGSSYEQY
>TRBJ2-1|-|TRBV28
ASSLVTSGSYNEQF
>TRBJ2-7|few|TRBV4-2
ASSQEGGGVYEQY
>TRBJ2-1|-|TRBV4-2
ASSQEGHRASDGEQF
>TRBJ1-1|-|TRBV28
ASSNALQGEAF
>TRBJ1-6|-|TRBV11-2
ASRRTGNSPLH
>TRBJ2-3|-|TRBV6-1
ASADRGVRDTQY
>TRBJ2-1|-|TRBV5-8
ASSRHQGASSNEQF
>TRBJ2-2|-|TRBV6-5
ASSPPGTNTGELF
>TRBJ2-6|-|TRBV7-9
ASSLGISGANVLT
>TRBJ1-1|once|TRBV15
ATSRYGGRIEAF
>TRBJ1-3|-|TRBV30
AWSVGLVLGNTIY
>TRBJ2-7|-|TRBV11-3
ASSSRGSSDEQY
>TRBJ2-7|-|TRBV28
ASSLIAPSVGQY
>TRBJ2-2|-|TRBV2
ASSGGSGNTGELF
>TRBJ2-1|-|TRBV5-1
ATAFMSGGGKNEQF
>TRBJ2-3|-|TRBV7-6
ASSLVPSGAITDTQY
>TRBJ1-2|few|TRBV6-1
ASSVPWDTPNYGYT
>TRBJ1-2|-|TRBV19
ASSRREVGGYT
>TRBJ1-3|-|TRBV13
ASSLGRVNSGNTIY
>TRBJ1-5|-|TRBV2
ASRAGGWGQPQH
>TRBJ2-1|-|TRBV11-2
ASLRGNEQF
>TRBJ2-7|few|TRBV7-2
ASSLDLTGQY
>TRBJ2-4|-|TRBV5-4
ASSPRTGVDIQY
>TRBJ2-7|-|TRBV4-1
ASSQESSYEQY
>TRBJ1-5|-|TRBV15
ATSGLQGYSNQPQH
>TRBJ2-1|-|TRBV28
ASSFGTENNEQF
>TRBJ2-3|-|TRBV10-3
AISERGGRSDTQY
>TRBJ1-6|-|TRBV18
ASSPSRPGQYNSPLH
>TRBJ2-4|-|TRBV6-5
ASRFYSENIQY
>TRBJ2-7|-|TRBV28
ASSLSSTGYLYEQY
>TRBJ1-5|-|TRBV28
ASSYTFYIQDRYSNQPQH
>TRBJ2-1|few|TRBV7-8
ASSLSVTAGSAYNEQF
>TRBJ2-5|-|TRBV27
ASSIGGNWETQY
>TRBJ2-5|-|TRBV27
ASSSNWGGVETQY
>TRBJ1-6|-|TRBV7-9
ASSYVPGLNNSPLH
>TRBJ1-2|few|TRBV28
ASSSFSPGQPGSFNYGYT
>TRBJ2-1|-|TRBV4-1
ASSPRTGKDSYNEQF